Listed here are 21 T cell receptor beta chains from one sample, sequenced in a study of graft-versus-host responses after intestinal transplantation. TCRdb's table, derived via immunoSEQ multiplex PCR, lists solely in-frame clones and lacks some. The data show about 38,000 clones, with 80% to 85% seen just once and 3.5% to 4.5% held by the top ten. The sequences come from PBMCs, collected 1070 days after transplant. The origin of the receptors is a human patient who received an intestinal transplant, so some T cells may come from the graft donor.

The chain uses TRBV25-1 and TRBJ1-1; 8 bases line up with TRBD1. Germline V CDR1 and CDR2: MGHDK, SYGVNS. The CDR3 length is 16 residues. With 6 bases clipped from V and 1 base from J, the junction kept 10 bases outside the gene matches. The CDR3 protein is CASSSRQGSRNTEAFF. The CDR3 nucleotides are TGTGCCAGCAGCTCCAGACAGGGGTCAAGGAACACTGAAGCTTTCTTT.

This clone rates as medium-sized. V usage is TRBV5-1 and J usage is TRBJ1-1; D is unclear. This CDR3 is 14 amino acids long. V lost 0 bases and J 1 base, leaving 7 bases between the germline ends. Germline CDR1 SGHRS, CDR2 YFSETQ. CDR3 nucleotide sequence: TGCGCCAGCAGCTTGGCAACAGCGAACACTGAAGCTTTCTTT. Translating gives CASSLATANTEAFF. The full variable domain, in which reference TRBV5-1 and TRBJ1-1 provide the parts outside the CDR3, is KAGVTQTPRYLIKTRGQQVTLSCSPISGHRSVSWYQQTPGQGLQFLFEYFSETQRNKGNFPGRFSGRQFSNSRSEMNVSTLELGDSALYLCASSLATANTEAFFGQGTRLTVV.

The chain joins TRBV4-1 to TRBJ2-3; D call uncertain. Germline V lookup: CDR1 MGHRA, CDR2 YSYEKL. The length of the CDR3 is 15 residues. Deletions cut 1 base from V and 2 bases from J, with 10 bases between. CDR3 in amino acids: CASSQVYTYTDTQYF. CDR3 sequence (DNA): TGCGCCAGCAGCCAAGTTTACACCTACACAGATACGCAGTATTTT.

The rearrangement uses TRBV19 and TRBJ1-3, with D unclear. This CDR3 is built from 12 residues. Germline CDR1 is LNHDA and CDR2 is SQIVND (reference sequence). Trimming took off 7 bases at V and 3 bases at J, with 7 bases between the two ends. CDR3 nucleotides: TGTGCCAGTAACTCGTTTGGAAACACCATATATTTT. Amino acids: CASNSFGNTIYF. Full variable domain (missing parts from reference TRBV19 and TRBJ1-3): DGGITQSPKYLFRKEGQNVTLSCEQNLNHDAMYWYRQDPGQGLRLIYYSQIVNDFQKGDIAEGYSVSREKKESFPLTVTSAQKNPTAFYLCASNSFGNTIYFGEGSWLTVV.

This sequence joins TRBV6-1 and TRBJ2-1, with D uncertain. CDR1 and CDR2 from the germline V gene are MNHNS and SASEGT. The ends were cut back, 6 bases at V and 3 bases at J, with 3 bases in the middle. The CDR3 totals 11 residues. CDR3 sequence reads: CASRIYNEQFF. The CDR3 DNA follows: TGTGCCAGCAGAATCTACAATGAGCAGTTCTTC.

Only a few counts were recorded for this clone. The chain joins TRBV5-1 to TRBJ2-5; 13 bases align to TRBD2. The germline CDR1 and CDR2 sequences are SGHRS and YFSETQ. CDR3 length equals 16 residues. With V trimmed by 4 bases and J by 1 base, 4 bases remained unmatched. The DNA of the CDR3 is TGCGCCAGCAGCCCGGGGACTAGCGGGATCCAAGAGACCCAGTACTTC. The encoded protein is CASSPGTSGIQETQYF.

The V gene is TRBV5-1, the J gene TRBJ1-6, with D tentatively TRBD1 (6 bases). V lost 6 bases, J lost 7 bases, and 23 bases lay in between. Germline CDR1 is SGHRS and CDR2 is YFSETQ. The CDR3 has 17 amino acids. The CDR3: CASKPQAYGGANSPLHF. CDR3 DNA: TGCGCCAGCAAACCCCAGGCCTACGGGGGGGCGAATTCACCCCTCCACTTT.

This clone has a handful of counts. The chain uses TRBV29-1 and TRBJ1-4, with D possibly being TRBD1 (6 bases). This CDR3 is built from 14 residues. Per germline, CDR1 SQVTM and CDR2 ANQGSEA. V lost 6 bases and J lost 5, with 16 bases in between. The CDR3 here is CSVLGAGVNEKLFF. CDR3 bases: TGCAGCGTCCTGGGAGCAGGGGTCAATGAAAAACTGTTTTTT.

This clone was found a few times. The chain carries TRBV4-1 and TRBJ2-1; D is undetermined. The CDR3 extends over 14 amino acids. The germline gives CDR1 MGHRA, CDR2 YSYEKL. Trimming shortened V by 0 bases and J by 2 bases, and 5 bases separated the two germline ends. This CDR3 is CASSQDPAYNEQFF. In DNA, the CDR3 is TGCGCCAGCAGCCAAGATCCAGCCTACAATGAGCAGTTCTTC.

The rearrangement joins TRBV19 to TRBJ1-1; no reliable D call. V lost 10 bases and J 1 base, leaving 10 bases between the germline ends. The CDR3 loop spans 12 amino acids. Germline values: CDR1 LNHDA, CDR2 SQIVND (reference sequence). For the CDR3, the DNA is TGTGCCACCGACGGGAAGAACACTGAAGCTTTCTTT. Translating it yields CATDGKNTEAFF.

The chain's CDR3 is CASSIADQLYNEQFF. CDR3 bases: TGTGCCAGTAGTATAGCCGACCAACTCTACAATGAGCAGTTCTTC. V is TRBV19 and J is TRBJ2-1; D is unclear. The CDR3 loop spans 15 amino acids. The germline V gene encodes CDR1 LNHDA and CDR2 SQIVND (reference sequence). The V end was cut by 1 base, the J end by 3 bases, with 10 bases between.

This clone was found once. The chain links TRBV28 to TRBJ1-2; TRBD1 matches at 8 bases. This CDR3 region has 14 residues. CDR1 is MDHEN, CDR2 SYDVKM, per germline. V lost 8 bases, J lost 4 bases, and 9 bases stayed unmatched. In nucleotides, the CDR3 is TGTGCCAGCGCCCCCCCGGACAGGGCCTATGGCTACACCTTC. Protein product: CASAPPDRAYGYTF.

CDR3 residues: CASSYREGGTDTQYF. The DNA for the CDR3 is TGTGCCAGCAGCTACAGGGAAGGGGGTACAGATACGCAGTATTTT. The chain couples TRBV7-9 to TRBJ2-3; possible D gene TRBD1, 6 bases. The V and J ends lost 4 bases and 3 bases respectively, with 14 bases between them. The CDR3 runs to 15 residues. The V gene's germline CDR1 is SEHNR and CDR2 FQNEAQ (reference sequence).

CDR3 DNA sequence: TGTGCCAGCAGTCGGGGGAATGAGGCAGATACGCAGTATTTT. It specifies CASSRGNEADTQYF. The chain employs TRBV28 and TRBJ2-3; D possibly corresponds to TRBD2 (6 bases). CDR3 length: 14 residues. Germline CDR1 and CDR2: MDHEN and SYDVKM. With 5 bases removed from V and 4 bases from J, the gap between germline ends came to 13 bases.

The sample holds a few counts of this clone. CDR3 bases: TGTGCCAGCACCACATGGACAGGGGAAGGAAACACCATATATTTT. This encodes CASTTWTGEGNTIYF. The rearrangement uses TRBV7-9 and TRBJ1-3, with 9 bases fitting TRBD1. The CDR3 is 15 residues long. V dropped 7 bases and J dropped 4; count of bases not matched to a gene: 8. The germline V gene encodes CDR1 SEHNR and CDR2 FQNEAQ (reference sequence).

This clone showed up just a few times. The chain links TRBV2 to TRBJ2-2; D unclear. The V gene's germline CDR1 is SNHLY and CDR2 FYNNEI. Trimming removed 2 bases from V and 3 bases from J, with 13 bases in between. This CDR3 has 16 amino acids. The CDR3 loop is CASSELGRGYTGELFF. CDR3 nucleotides: TGTGCCAGCAGTGAATTGGGCAGAGGATACACCGGGGAGCTGTTTTTT.

This clone was recorded once. DNA for the CDR3: TGTGCCAGCAGCCACCGGGCCTACAATGAGCAGTTCTTC. Its translation: CASSHRAYNEQFF. This sequence joins TRBV7-8 and TRBJ2-1; D remains ambiguous. CDR1 and CDR2 (germline): SGHVS, FQNEAQ. The CDR3 is 13 residues long. V lost 5 bases, J lost 2 bases, and 7 bases lay in between.

The chain is built from TRBV5-4 and TRBJ2-5, with 8 bases identical to TRBD2. J was trimmed by 5 bases and V by 6 bases; bases with no gene match: 9. CDR1 is SGHNT, CDR2 YYREEE, per germline (reference sequence). The CDR3 spans 14 residues. The CDR3 is CASTRSGSGETQYF. The CDR3 DNA reads TGTGCCAGCACCCGGAGCGGGAGTGGGGAGACCCAGTACTTC.

The CDR3 DNA follows: TGTGCCAGCAGGAGGGGGGAGGGCTATGGCTACACCTTC. Encoded protein: CASRRGEGYGYTF. The chain uses TRBV28 and TRBJ1-2, with a possible D match to TRBD1 (6 bases). The CDR3 runs 13 residues. Trimming removed 6 bases from V and 4 bases from J, with 12 bases in between. Germline values: CDR1 MDHEN, CDR2 SYDVKM.

The gene calls are TRBV7-8 and TRBJ2-7; 7 nucleotides align to TRBD1. Germline values: CDR1 SGHVS, CDR2 FQNEAQ. The CDR3 sequence is 14 residues long. J lost 3 bases, V lost 4 bases, and 6 bases had no gene match. CDR3 sequence: CASSWTGSFYEQYF. CDR3 in DNA: TGTGCCAGCAGCTGGACAGGCTCTTTCTACGAGCAGTACTTC.

The J gene is TRBJ2-6, the V gene TRBV28, with D tentatively TRBD1 (6 bases). This CDR3 is 19 amino acids long. V lost 4 bases and J 1 base, leaving 20 bases between the germline ends. Germline assignment: CDR1 MDHEN and CDR2 SYDVKM. CDR3 bases: TGTGCCAGCAGTTCTTGGACAGCAAGCCCCAGTTCTGGGGCCAACGTCCTGACTTTC. As protein: CASSSWTASPSSGANVLTF.